Given below is one TCR beta chain in context. Its antigen remains unidentified. At one of its ends the junction is not consistent with the germline gene, which may arise from a read error. The same CDR3 arises from other DNA sequences in this sample as well. Germline CDR1 reads SGHVS; CDR2 reads FNYEAQ. The length of the CDR3 is 12 residues. Primers for the PCR totalled 60 Vbeta and 13 Jbeta. Profiled with immunoSEQ multiplex PCR; TCRdb holds only in-frame clones, not every one. Here the sample spans 90,000 to 100,000 clones, about 75% being singletons. These data belong to a study of cytomegalovirus exposure and HLA in healthy donors. Study-level points and caveats: Near-uniform donor sequencing depth was presumed by presence/absence analyses.

The source is a middle-aged man in good health and CMV-seropositive. The genes are TRBV7-6 and TRBJ2-1; unclear D gene. The sequenced material came from PBMCs. The CDR3 sequence is CASSSVAAEQFF. In DNA, the CDR3 is TGTGCCAGTAGCTCCGTCGCGGCGGAGCAGTTCTTC.